This T cell receptor beta chain is from a study of graft-versus-host responses after intestinal transplantation. Only in-frame clones appear in the TCRdb table, and some are missing; sequencing was by immunoSEQ multiplex PCR. The data contain approximately 89,000 clones, about nine tenths of them seen just once; the ten biggest clones take up roughly 15%. The CDR3 has 19 amino acids. Germline CDR1 is WNHNN and CDR2 is SYGVQD (reference sequence). Trimming left V 0 bases short and J 0 bases short, with 18 bases between. This TCR was sampled from a human patient who received an intestinal transplant, so some T cells may come from the graft donor. The rearrangement uses TRBV10-1 and TRBJ2-1; D is unresolved. The specimen comprised PBMCs, sampled approximately 470 days after intestinal transplant. The CDR3 region is CASSESRDIPWFSYNEQFF. DNA for the CDR3: TGCGCCAGCAGTGAGTCGAGAGACATCCCCTGGTTCTCCTACAATGAGCAGTTCTTC.